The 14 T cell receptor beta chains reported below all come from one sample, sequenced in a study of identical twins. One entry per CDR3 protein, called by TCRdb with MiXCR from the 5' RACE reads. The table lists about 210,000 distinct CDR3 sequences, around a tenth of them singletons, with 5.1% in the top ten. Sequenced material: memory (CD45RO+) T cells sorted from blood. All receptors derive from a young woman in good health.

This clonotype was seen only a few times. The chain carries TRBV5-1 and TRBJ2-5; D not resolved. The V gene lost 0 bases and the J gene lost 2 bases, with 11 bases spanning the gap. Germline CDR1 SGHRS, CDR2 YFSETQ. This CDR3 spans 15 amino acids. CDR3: CASSLGVGPQETQYF. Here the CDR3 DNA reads TGCGCCAGCAGCTTGGGCGTCGGGCCTCAAGAGACCCAGTACTTC.

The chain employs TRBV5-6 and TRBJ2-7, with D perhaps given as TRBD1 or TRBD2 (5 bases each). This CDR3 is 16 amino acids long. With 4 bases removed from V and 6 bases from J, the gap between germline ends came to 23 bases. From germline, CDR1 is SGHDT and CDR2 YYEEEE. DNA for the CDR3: TGTGCCAGCAGCCCCGAGTTGGTCCAGGGAGTACGCGAGCAGTACTTC. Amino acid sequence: CASSPELVQGVREQYF.

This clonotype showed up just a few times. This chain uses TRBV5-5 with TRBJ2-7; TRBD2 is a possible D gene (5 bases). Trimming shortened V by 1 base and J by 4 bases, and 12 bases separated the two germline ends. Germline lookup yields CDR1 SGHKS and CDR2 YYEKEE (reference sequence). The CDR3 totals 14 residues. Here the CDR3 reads CASSLNRGRYEQYF. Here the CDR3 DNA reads TGTGCCAGCAGCTTGAACCGGGGTCGGTACGAGCAGTACTTC.

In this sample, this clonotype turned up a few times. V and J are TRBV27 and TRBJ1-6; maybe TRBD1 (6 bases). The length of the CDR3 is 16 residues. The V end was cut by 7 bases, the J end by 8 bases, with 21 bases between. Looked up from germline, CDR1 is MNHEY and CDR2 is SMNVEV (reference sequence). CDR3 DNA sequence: TGTGCCAGCATGAGGAAGTTGACAGGTTACTATTCACCCCTCCACTTT. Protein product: CASMRKLTGYYSPLHF.

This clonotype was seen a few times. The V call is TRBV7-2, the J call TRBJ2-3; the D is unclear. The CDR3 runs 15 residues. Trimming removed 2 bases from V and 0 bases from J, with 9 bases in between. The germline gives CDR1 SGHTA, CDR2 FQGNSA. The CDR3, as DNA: TGTGCCAGCAGCTTATACCGGCCCAGCACAGATACGCAGTATTTT. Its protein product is CASSLYRPSTDTQYF.

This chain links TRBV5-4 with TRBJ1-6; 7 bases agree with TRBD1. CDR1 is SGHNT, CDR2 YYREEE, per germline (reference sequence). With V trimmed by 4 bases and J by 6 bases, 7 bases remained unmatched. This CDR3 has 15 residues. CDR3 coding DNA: TGTGCCAGCAGCCCAGCCGGGACAGTTAATTCACCCCTCCACTTT. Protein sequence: CASSPAGTVNSPLHF.

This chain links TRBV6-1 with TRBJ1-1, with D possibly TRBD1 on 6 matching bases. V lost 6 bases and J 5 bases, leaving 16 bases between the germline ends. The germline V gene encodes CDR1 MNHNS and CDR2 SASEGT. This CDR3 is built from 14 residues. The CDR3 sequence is CASRSTGRGTEAFF. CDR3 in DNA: TGTGCCAGCAGGTCAACGGGCAGGGGTACTGAAGCTTTCTTT.

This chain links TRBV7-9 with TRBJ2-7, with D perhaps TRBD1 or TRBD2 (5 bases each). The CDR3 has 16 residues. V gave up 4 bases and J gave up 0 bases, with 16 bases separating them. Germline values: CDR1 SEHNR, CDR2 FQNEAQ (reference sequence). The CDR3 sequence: CASSSLGAASSYEQYF. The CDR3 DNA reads TGTGCCAGCAGCTCGCTCGGGGCAGCCAGCTCCTACGAGCAGTACTTC.

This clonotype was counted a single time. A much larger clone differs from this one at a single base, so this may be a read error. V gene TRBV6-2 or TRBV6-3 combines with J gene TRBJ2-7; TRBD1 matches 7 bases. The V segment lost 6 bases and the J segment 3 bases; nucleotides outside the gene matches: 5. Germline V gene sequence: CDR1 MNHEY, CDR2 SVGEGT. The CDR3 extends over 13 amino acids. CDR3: CASRDRQLYEQYF. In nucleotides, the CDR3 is TGTGCCAGCAGGGACAGGCAACTCTACGAGCAGTACTTC.

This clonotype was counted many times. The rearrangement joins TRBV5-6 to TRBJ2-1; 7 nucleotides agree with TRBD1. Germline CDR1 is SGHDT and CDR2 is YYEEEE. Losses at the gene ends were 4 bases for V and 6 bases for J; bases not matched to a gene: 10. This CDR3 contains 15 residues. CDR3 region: CASSGRDRATNEQFF. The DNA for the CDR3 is TGTGCCAGCAGCGGCCGTGACAGGGCAACCAATGAGCAGTTCTTC.

The CDR3 loop reads CASSLTRVPYNEQFF. The DNA of the CDR3 is TGTGCCAGCTCCCTTACTAGGGTACCCTACAATGAGCAGTTCTTC. This rearrangement joins TRBV18 to TRBJ2-1; possible D gene TRBD2, 5 bases. Trimming took 6 bases from V and 2 from J, leaving 14 bases between them. This CDR3 has 15 residues. Germline lookup yields CDR1 KGHSH and CDR2 LQKENI.

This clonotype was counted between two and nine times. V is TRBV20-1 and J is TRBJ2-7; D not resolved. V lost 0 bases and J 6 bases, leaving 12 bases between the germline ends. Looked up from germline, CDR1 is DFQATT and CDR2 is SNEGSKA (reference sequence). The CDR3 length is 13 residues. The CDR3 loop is CSARDPGNPEQYF. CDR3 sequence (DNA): TGCAGTGCTAGAGATCCGGGTAACCCCGAGCAGTACTTC.

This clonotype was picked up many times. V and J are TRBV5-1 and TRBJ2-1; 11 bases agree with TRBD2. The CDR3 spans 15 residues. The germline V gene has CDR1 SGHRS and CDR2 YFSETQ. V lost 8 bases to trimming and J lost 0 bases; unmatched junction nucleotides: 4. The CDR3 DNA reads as TGCGCCAGTAACCTAGCGGGAGGCTCCTACAATGAGCAGTTCTTC. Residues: CASNLAGGSYNEQFF.

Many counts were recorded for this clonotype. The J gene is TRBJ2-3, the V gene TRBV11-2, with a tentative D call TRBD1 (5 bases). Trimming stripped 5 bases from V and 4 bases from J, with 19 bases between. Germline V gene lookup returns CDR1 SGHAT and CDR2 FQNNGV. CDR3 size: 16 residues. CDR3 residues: CASSPTSGRMADTQYF. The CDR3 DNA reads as TGTGCCAGCAGCCCCACTTCAGGGCGGATGGCAGATACGCAGTATTTT. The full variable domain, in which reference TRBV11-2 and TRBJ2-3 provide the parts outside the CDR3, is EAGVAQSPRYKIIEKRQSVAFWCNPISGHATLYWYQQILGQGPKLLIQFQNNGVVDDSQLPKDRFSAERLKGVDSTLKIQPAKLEDSAVYLCASSPTSGRMADTQYFGPGTRLTVL.